This T cell receptor beta chain appears in the sequencing data of a study of human thymus T cells. The study used thymus tissue resected during corrective heart surgery. The sample donors, healthy Finnish infants, were having corrective surgery for congenital heart defects. TCRdb keeps only in-frame clones here, not all; method: immunoSEQ multiplex PCR. The sample includes 100,000 to 150,000 clones, about 94% of them seen just once. Germline lookup yields CDR1 MDHEN and CDR2 SYDVKM. CDR3 length: 13 amino acids. Trimming pared 6 bases from V and 5 bases from J, leaving 14 bases between. This chain uses TRBV28 with TRBJ2-7, with D tentatively TRBD1 (6 bases). This TCR was sampled from a boy under three years old with a congenital heart defect but otherwise immunologically healthy. Material for sequencing was thymus tissue. CDR3 nucleotide sequence: TGTGCCAGCAGCCTCTTGGGGGCCCACGAGCAGTACTTC. Amino acids: CASSLLGAHEQYF.